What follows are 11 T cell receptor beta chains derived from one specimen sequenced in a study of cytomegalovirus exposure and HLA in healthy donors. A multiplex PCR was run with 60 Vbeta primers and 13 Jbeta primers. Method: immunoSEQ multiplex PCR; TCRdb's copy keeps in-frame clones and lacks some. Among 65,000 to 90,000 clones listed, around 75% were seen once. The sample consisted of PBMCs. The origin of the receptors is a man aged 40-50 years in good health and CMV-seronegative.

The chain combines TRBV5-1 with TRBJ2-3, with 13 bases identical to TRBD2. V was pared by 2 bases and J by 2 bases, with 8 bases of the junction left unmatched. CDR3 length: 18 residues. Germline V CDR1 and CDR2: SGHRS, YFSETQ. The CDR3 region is CASSFGTSGAVLTDTQYF. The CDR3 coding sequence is TGCGCCAGCAGCTTCGGGACTAGCGGGGCGGTTCTCACAGATACGCAGTATTTT.

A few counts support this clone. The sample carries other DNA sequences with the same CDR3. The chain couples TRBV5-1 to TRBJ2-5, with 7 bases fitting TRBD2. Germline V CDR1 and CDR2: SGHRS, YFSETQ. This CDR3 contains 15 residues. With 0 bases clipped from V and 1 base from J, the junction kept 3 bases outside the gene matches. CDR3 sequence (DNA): TGCGCCAGCAGCTTGGGCCTAGCGGTCCAAGAGACCCAGTACTTC. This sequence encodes CASSLGLAVQETQYF. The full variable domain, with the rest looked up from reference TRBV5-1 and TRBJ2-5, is KAGVTQTPRYLIKTRGQQVTLSCSPISGHRSVSWYQQTPGQGLQFLFEYFSETQRNKGNFPGRFSGRQFSNSRSEMNVSTLELGDSALYLCASSLGLAVQETQYFGPGTRLLVL.

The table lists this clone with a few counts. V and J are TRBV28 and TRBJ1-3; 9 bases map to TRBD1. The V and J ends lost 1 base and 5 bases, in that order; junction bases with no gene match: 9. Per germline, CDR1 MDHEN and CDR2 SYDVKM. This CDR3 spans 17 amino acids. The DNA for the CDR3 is TGTGCCAGCAGTTTATTAAGCGGGACAGGGCTCAGAAACACCATATATTTT. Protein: CASSLLSGTGLRNTIYF.

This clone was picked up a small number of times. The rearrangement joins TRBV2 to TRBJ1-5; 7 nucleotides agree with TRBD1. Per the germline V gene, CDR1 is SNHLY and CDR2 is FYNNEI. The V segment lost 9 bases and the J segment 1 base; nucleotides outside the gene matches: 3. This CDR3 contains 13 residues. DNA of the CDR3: TGTGCCAGTGACAGGGAAAGCAATCAGCCCCAGCATTTT. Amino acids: CASDRESNQPQHF.

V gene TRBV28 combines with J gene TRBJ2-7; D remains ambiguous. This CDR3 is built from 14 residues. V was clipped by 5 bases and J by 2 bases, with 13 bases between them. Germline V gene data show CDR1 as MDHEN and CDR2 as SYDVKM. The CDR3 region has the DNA TGTGCCAGCAGTCCTCGGTTTGAAACCTACGAGCAGTACTTC. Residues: CASSPRFETYEQYF.

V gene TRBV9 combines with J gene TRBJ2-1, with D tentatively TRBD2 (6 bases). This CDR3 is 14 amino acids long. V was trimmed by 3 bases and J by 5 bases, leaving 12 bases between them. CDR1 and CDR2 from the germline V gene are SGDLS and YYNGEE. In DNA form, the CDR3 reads TGTGCCAGCAGCGAACGGGGGAACAACAATGAGCAGTTCTTC. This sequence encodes CASSERGNNNEQFF.

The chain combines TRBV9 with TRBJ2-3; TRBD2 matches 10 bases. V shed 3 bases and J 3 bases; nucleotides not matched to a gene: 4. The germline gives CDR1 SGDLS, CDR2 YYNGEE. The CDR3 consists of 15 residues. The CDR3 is CASSDSGGWTDTQYF. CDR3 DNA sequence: TGTGCCAGCAGCGATAGCGGGGGGTGGACAGATACGCAGTATTTT.

CDR3: CASSVDPKNTEAFF. The CDR3 nucleotides read TGTGCCAGCAGCGTAGATCCCAAGAACACTGAAGCTTTCTTT. This chain connects TRBV9 to TRBJ1-1; no definite D call. The CDR3 is made up of 14 amino acids. The ends were cut back, 0 bases at V and 1 base at J, with 7 bases in the middle. Germline V CDR1 and CDR2: SGDLS, YYNGEE.

CDR3 amino acids: CARQGATGELFF. CDR3 sequence (DNA): TGTGCCCGACAGGGCGCCACCGGGGAGCTGTTTTTT. This chain connects TRBV30 to TRBJ2-2; TRBD1 matches 7 bases. Germline assignment: CDR1 GTSNPN and CDR2 SVGIG (reference sequence). The CDR3 consists of 12 residues. Trimming cost V 8 bases and J 4 bases; bases outside gene matches: 4.

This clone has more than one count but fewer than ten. DNA for the CDR3: TGTGCCAGCAGCTCCGACAGAAACTCCTACGAGCAGTACTTC. This translates into CASSSDRNSYEQYF. The chain recombines TRBV7-8 with TRBJ2-7; maybe TRBD1 (5 bases). The CDR3 extends over 14 amino acids. V lost 4 bases and J lost 0, with 10 bases in between. Germline lookup yields CDR1 SGHVS and CDR2 FQNEAQ. The complete variable domain, with remaining parts taken from reference TRBV7-8 and TRBJ2-7, reads GAGVSQSPRYKVAKRGQDVALRCDPISGHVSLFWYQQALGQGPEFLTYFQNEAQLDKSGLPSDRFFAERPEGSVSTLKIQRTQQEDSAVYLCASSSDRNSYEQYFGPGTRLTVT.

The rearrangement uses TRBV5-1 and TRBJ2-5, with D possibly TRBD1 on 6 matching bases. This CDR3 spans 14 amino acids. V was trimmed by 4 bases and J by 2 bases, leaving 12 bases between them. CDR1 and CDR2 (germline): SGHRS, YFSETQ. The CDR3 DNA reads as TGCGCCAGCAGCCTTAGGACAGTTCAAGAGACCCAGTACTTC. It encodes CASSLRTVQETQYF.